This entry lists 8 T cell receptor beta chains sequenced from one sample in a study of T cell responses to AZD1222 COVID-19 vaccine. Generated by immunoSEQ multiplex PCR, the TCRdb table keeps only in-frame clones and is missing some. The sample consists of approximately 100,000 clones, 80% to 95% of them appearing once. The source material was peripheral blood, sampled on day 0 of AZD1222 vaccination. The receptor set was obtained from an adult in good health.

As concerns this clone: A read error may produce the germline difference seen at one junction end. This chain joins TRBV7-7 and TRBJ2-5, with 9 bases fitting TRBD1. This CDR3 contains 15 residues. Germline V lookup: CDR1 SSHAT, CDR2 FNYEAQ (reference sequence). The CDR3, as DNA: TGTGCTAGCAGCGCCGGGACAGGGTGGAAGGAGACCCAGTACTTC. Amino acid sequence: CASSAGTGWKETQYF.

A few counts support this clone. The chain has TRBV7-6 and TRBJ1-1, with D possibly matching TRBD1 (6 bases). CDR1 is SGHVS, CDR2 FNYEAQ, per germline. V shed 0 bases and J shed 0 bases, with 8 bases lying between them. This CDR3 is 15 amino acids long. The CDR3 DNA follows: TGTGCCAGCAGCTTAGCGCAGGGGATGAACACTGAAGCTTTCTTT. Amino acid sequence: CASSLAQGMNTEAFF.

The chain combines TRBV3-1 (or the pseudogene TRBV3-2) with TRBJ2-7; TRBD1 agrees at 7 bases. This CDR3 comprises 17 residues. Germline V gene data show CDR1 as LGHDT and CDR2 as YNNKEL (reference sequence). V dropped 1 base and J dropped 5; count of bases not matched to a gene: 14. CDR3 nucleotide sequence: TGTGCCAGCAGCCAAGTTGGGTCGGGACAGTCCCACGACGAGCAGTACTTC. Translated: CASSQVGSGQSHDEQYF.

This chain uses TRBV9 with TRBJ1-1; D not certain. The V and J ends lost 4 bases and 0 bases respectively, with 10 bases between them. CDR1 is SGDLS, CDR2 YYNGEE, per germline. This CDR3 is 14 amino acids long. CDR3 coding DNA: TGTGCCAGCAGCCAGGCAGGCTTGAACACTGAAGCTTTCTTT. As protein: CASSQAGLNTEAFF.

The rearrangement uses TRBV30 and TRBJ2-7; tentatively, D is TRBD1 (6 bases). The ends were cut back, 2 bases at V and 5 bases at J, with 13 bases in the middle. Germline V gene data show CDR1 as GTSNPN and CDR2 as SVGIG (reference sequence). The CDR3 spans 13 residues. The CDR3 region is CAWSLGGDHEQYF. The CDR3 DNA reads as TGTGCCTGGAGTTTAGGGGGAGATCACGAGCAGTACTTC.

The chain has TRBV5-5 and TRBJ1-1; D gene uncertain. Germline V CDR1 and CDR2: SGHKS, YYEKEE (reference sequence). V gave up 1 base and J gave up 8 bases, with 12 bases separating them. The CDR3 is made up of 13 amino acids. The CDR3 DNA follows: TGTGCCAGCAGCTTGATTGTGGGGATCGAAGCTTTCTTT. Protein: CASSLIVGIEAFF.

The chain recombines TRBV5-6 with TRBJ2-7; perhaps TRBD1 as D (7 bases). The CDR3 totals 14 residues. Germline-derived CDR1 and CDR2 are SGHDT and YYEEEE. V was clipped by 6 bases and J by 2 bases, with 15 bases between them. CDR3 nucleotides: TGTGCCAGCAAGGGCAGGGGGAGGACCTACGAGCAGTACTTC. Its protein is CASKGRGRTYEQYF.

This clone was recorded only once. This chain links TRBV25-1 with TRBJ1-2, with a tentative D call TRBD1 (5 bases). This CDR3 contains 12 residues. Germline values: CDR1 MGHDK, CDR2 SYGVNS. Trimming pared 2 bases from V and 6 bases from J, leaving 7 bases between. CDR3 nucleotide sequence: TGTGCCAGCAGTGAACAGGGTAATGGCTACACCTTC. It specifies CASSEQGNGYTF.